Each of the 25 T cell receptor beta chains below was sequenced from the same sample in a study of patients and donors after allogeneic stem cell transplantation. TCRdb reprocessed the RT-PCR reads via MiXCR and lists one record per CDR3 protein. The sample carries 20,000 or so distinct CDR3 sequences, 40% to 45% recorded once. Sequencing was carried out using blood, either unsorted or a sorted T cell fraction (not recorded which). These TCRs come from a human donor who was either an allogeneic HSCT recipient or a stem cell or donor lymphocyte infusion donor (not recorded which). It is not recorded whose cells these are; they may come from a transplant donor.

V usage is TRBV7-9 and J usage is TRBJ2-2; D may be TRBD1 (5 bases). This CDR3 is 13 amino acids long. Germline V CDR1 and CDR2: SEHNR, FQNEAQ (reference sequence). The ends were cut back, 3 bases at V and 5 bases at J, with 7 bases in the middle. The CDR3 here is CASSFAGTGELFF. The CDR3 region has the DNA TGTGCCAGCAGCTTTGCAGGGACCGGGGAGCTGTTTTTT.

V usage is TRBV20-1 and J usage is TRBJ2-2, with D unresolved. Germline V lookup: CDR1 DFQATT, CDR2 SNEGSKA (reference sequence). The CDR3 sequence is 13 residues long. V was shortened by 4 bases and J by 4 bases, with 10 bases between the two germline ends. CDR3 region: CSAKLTGTGELFF. As DNA, the CDR3 is TGCAGTGCTAAACTTACGGGCACCGGGGAGCTGTTTTTT.

This clonotype appeared a few times. This chain uses TRBV28 with TRBJ1-5; maybe TRBD1 (6 bases). Trimming left V 6 bases short and J 4 bases short, with 13 bases between. CDR1 is MDHEN and CDR2 is SYDVKM in the germline V gene. The CDR3 extends over 14 amino acids. CDR3 amino acids: CASREQGWNQPQHF. The CDR3 DNA reads as TGTGCCAGCAGGGAACAGGGCTGGAATCAGCCCCAGCATTTT.

The rearrangement uses TRBV7-9 and TRBJ1-6; TRBD1 matches 9 bases. V was pared by 5 bases and J by 10 bases, with 9 bases of the junction left unmatched. This CDR3 comprises 15 residues. The germline gives CDR1 SEHNR, CDR2 FQNEAQ (reference sequence). CDR3 coding DNA: TGTGCCAGCAGCCACCGGGACAGGGTCGACTCACCCCTCCACTTT. This codes for CASSHRDRVDSPLHF.

This chain connects TRBV5-6 to TRBJ2-1; no clear D gene. The CDR3 totals 14 residues. The germline V gene has CDR1 SGHDT and CDR2 YYEEEE. The ends were cut back, 0 bases at V and 6 bases at J, with 10 bases in the middle. CDR3 sequence: CASSLGSASNEQFF. In DNA form, the CDR3 reads TGTGCCAGCAGCTTGGGTTCGGCTAGCAATGAGCAGTTCTTC.

This clonotype was recorded a few times. V is TRBV7-2 and J is TRBJ1-5; D call uncertain. This CDR3 comprises 12 residues. Germline V gene sequence: CDR1 SGHTA, CDR2 FQGNSA. V was clipped by 3 bases and J by 5 bases, with 5 bases between them. The CDR3 loop is CASSLIHQPQHF. The DNA of the CDR3 is TGTGCCAGCAGCTTGATTCATCAGCCCCAGCATTTT.

This clonotype has just a few counts. CDR3 DNA sequence: TGCGCCAGCAGCTTGGCCCCCGGGGGGGGGCGGACTGAAGCTTTCTTT. Translated, it gives CASSLAPGGGRTEAFF. The chain combines TRBV5-1 with TRBJ1-1; tentative D call: TRBD1 (6 bases). The germline gives CDR1 SGHRS, CDR2 YFSETQ. Trimming took 0 bases from V and 5 from J, leaving 17 bases between them. CDR3 length: 16 amino acids.

This clonotype was picked up a small number of times. This chain connects TRBV5-1 to TRBJ2-7; TRBD1 matches 8 bases. Trimming cost V 2 bases and J 5 bases; bases outside gene matches: 6. The CDR3 is made up of 14 amino acids. The germline CDR1 and CDR2 sequences are SGHRS and YFSETQ. CDR3 region: CASSFLDRVDEQYF. In DNA form, the CDR3 reads TGCGCCAGCAGCTTCTTGGACAGGGTGGACGAGCAGTACTTC.

The V gene is TRBV2, the J gene TRBJ2-3, with D perhaps being TRBD1 or TRBD2 (5 bases each). This CDR3 has 14 amino acids. Germline CDR1 SNHLY, CDR2 FYNNEI. Trimming cost V 4 bases and J 2 bases, with 10 bases left between them. CDR3 sequence: CASSAGANTDTQYF. CDR3 nucleotide sequence: TGTGCCAGCAGTGCCGGGGCTAACACAGATACGCAGTATTTT.

The V gene is TRBV4-2, the J gene TRBJ1-2; 7 nucleotides align to TRBD1. The CDR3 length is 15 residues. V trimming: 2 bases; J trimming: 3 bases; junction bases outside the gene matches: 6. The germline CDR1 and CDR2 sequences are LGHNA and YNFKEQ. The CDR3 nucleotides read TGTGCCAGCAGCCAACAGCAAACAGGGGACTATGGCTACACCTTC. Residues: CASSQQQTGDYGYTF.

The chain is built from TRBV5-1 and TRBJ1-5; D unclear. This CDR3 has 17 amino acids. Trimming shortened V by 0 bases and J by 0 bases, and 13 bases separated the two germline ends. CDR1 and CDR2 (germline): SGHRS, YFSETQ. The CDR3 nucleotides read TGCGCCAGCAGCTTGGCACACAGAGAACCTAGCAATCAGCCCCAGCATTTT. It translates to CASSLAHREPSNQPQHF.

The chain uses TRBV5-1 and TRBJ2-1, with TRBD2 matching over 7 bases. Germline CDR1 and CDR2: SGHRS and YFSETQ. The CDR3 spans 11 residues. V was clipped by 2 bases and J by 14 bases; unmatched bases: 4. The CDR3 sequence: CASSFRDYEFF. The CDR3 region has the DNA TGCGCCAGCAGCTTCCGGGACTACGAGTTCTTC.

This clonotype was seen a handful of times. The chain has TRBV7-9 and TRBJ1-1; 8 nucleotides align to TRBD1. This CDR3 region has 15 residues. J gave up 5 bases and V 1 base, and 6 bases lay outside the gene matches. The germline V gene encodes CDR1 SEHNR and CDR2 FQNEAQ (reference sequence). The DNA for the CDR3 is TGTGCCAGCAGCTTAGAAGGCAGGGGGCAAACTGAAGCTTTCTTT. Translating it yields CASSLEGRGQTEAFF. The full variable domain, in which reference TRBV7-9 and TRBJ1-1 provide the parts outside the CDR3, is DTGVSQNPRHKITKRGQNVTFRCDPISEHNRLYWYRQTLGQGPEFLTYFQNEAQLEKSRLLSDRFSAERPKGSFSTLEIQRTEQGDSAMYLCASSLEGRGQTEAFFGQGTRLTVV.

The chain has TRBV20-1 and TRBJ1-6; D possibly corresponds to TRBD1 (6 bases). The germline gives CDR1 DFQATT, CDR2 SNEGSKA (reference sequence). The CDR3 is made up of 14 amino acids. Trimming removed 5 bases from V and 8 bases from J, with 16 bases in between. The CDR3 coding sequence is TGCAGTGCTGTACGACAGGAATCTCATTCACCCCTCCACTTT. This translates into CSAVRQESHSPLHF.

The chain carries TRBV12-3 or TRBV12-4 and TRBJ1-5; 7 bases match TRBD1. This CDR3 spans 15 amino acids. Trimming took 4 bases from V and 6 from J; bases not matched to a gene: 9. The CDR3 DNA reads as TGTGCCAGCAGTTCATCAGGGGGAAGGAGTCAGCCCCAGCATTTT. This sequence encodes CASSSSGGRSQPQHF.

The chain employs TRBV3-1 and TRBJ2-1; D possibly corresponds to TRBD2 (6 bases). Germline lookup yields CDR1 LGHDT and CDR2 YNNKEL (reference sequence). This CDR3 is built from 16 residues. Trimming stripped 1 base from V and 0 bases from J, with 10 bases between. CDR3 in amino acids: CASSQGYGSSYNEQFF. CDR3 nucleotides: TGTGCCAGCAGCCAAGGATACGGGAGCTCCTACAATGAGCAGTTCTTC.

The table lists this clonotype with a few counts. The chain uses TRBV6-5 and TRBJ1-3; TRBD1 is a possible D gene (6 bases). V lost 4 bases and J 4 bases, leaving 11 bases between the germline ends. The CDR3 has 14 residues. CDR1 is MNHEY and CDR2 is SVGAGI in the germline V gene. The CDR3 reads CASSFDRTGNTIYF. CDR3 DNA sequence: TGTGCCAGCAGTTTTGACAGGACGGGAAACACCATATATTTT.

There are a few counts of this clonotype. The chain employs TRBV9 and TRBJ2-2, with 7 nucleotides matching TRBD1. The CDR3 is 15 residues long. Per germline, CDR1 SGDLS and CDR2 YYNGEE. V lost 0 bases and J lost 3; bases outside the gene matches: 2. The CDR3 coding sequence is TGTGCCAGCAGCGTAGTAGGGGGCTACACCGGGGAGCTGTTTTTT. The encoded protein is CASSVVGGYTGELFF.

This clonotype was found a few times. The CDR3 sequence is CASKLQGQALAKNIQYF. The CDR3 DNA reads TGCGCCAGCAAACTCCAAGGACAGGCCCTAGCCAAAAACATTCAGTACTTC. The chain joins TRBV5-1 to TRBJ2-4, with 7 bases fitting TRBD1. The CDR3 consists of 17 residues. V gave up 6 bases and J gave up 0 bases; unmatched junction bases: 12. Germline CDR1 reads SGHRS; CDR2 reads YFSETQ.

The chain combines TRBV4-2 with TRBJ2-1, with 11 bases lining up with TRBD2. From germline, CDR1 is LGHNA and CDR2 YNFKEQ. Trimming at V came to 4 bases and at J to 7 bases, leaving 9 bases not matched to a gene. This CDR3 region has 16 residues. CDR3 in amino acids: CASSLPTSGKGNEQFF. The CDR3 DNA is TGTGCCAGCAGCCTCCCGACTAGCGGGAAGGGAAATGAGCAGTTCTTC.

The chain couples TRBV7-9 to TRBJ1-1; TRBD1 is a possible D gene (5 bases). Germline CDR1 and CDR2: SEHNR and FQNEAQ (reference sequence). The length of the CDR3 is 15 residues. The V end was cut by 5 bases, the J end by 11 bases, with 24 bases between. The CDR3 spells CASSLDVVGPERAFF. The CDR3 DNA sequence: TGTGCCAGCAGCCTCGACGTCGTGGGGCCCGAGCGGGCTTTCTTT.

In its sample, this clonotype was seen a few times. The rearrangement joins TRBV11-2 to TRBJ1-4; tentatively, D is TRBD1 (6 bases). V was pared by 3 bases and J by 4 bases, with 12 bases between. Germline CDR1 is SGHAT and CDR2 is FQNNGV. The CDR3 runs 15 residues. Written as DNA, the CDR3 is TGTGCCAGCAGCTTCGCGGGGGGCGGTAATGAAAAACTGTTTTTT. Its protein product is CASSFAGGGNEKLFF.

This sequence joins TRBV5-1 and TRBJ2-7; D not certain. From germline, CDR1 is SGHRS and CDR2 YFSETQ. V lost 0 bases, J lost 2 bases, and 3 bases lay in between. This CDR3 has 12 amino acids. In DNA, the CDR3 is TGCGCCAGCAGCTTGGGAGCCTACGAGCAGTACTTC. Protein product: CASSLGAYEQYF. The whole variable domain, filled in from reference TRBV5-1 and TRBJ2-7, reads KAGVTQTPRYLIKTRGQQVTLSCSPISGHRSVSWYQQTPGQGLQFLFEYFSETQRNKGNFPGRFSGRQFSNSRSEMNVSTLELGDSALYLCASSLGAYEQYFGPGTRLTVT.

This clonotype came up once. The chain couples TRBV12-5 to TRBJ2-1; D may match TRBD1 or TRBD2 (5 bases each). V was shortened by 5 bases and J by 6 bases, with 20 bases between the two germline ends. The CDR3 runs 16 residues. The germline V gene has CDR1 LGHNT and CDR2 FRNRAP. CDR3 loop: CASGHSQGVMGNEQFF. In DNA, the CDR3 is TGTGCTAGTGGTCACTCTCAGGGAGTTATGGGCAATGAGCAGTTCTTC.

The J gene is TRBJ1-1, the V gene TRBV4-2, with unresolved D. CDR1 is LGHNA, CDR2 YNFKEQ, per germline. Trimming shortened V by 0 bases and J by 4 bases, and 12 bases separated the two germline ends. This CDR3 has 15 amino acids. CDR3 sequence reads: CASSQERWGFTEAFF. For the CDR3, the DNA is TGTGCCAGCAGCCAAGAAAGATGGGGTTTCACTGAAGCTTTCTTT.